This T cell receptor beta chain was sequenced during a study of T cell changes during pregnancy in multiple sclerosis. Turning to this clone: Within the sample, other DNA sequences also encode this same CDR3.

Method: immunoSEQ multiplex PCR; TCRdb's copy keeps in-frame clones and lacks some. The sample lists 45,000 to 60,000 clones, approximately 91% occurring once. CDR1 is SNHLY and CDR2 is FYNNEI in the germline V gene. The CDR3 runs 14 residues. The ends were cut back, 3 bases at V and 2 bases at J, with 11 bases in the middle. The sequence derives from a female donor in good health, enrolled as a control in a pregnancy study. This chain joins TRBV2 and TRBJ2-7, with TRBD1 as a possible D gene (7 bases). Here the sequenced sample was peripheral blood, taken after pregnancy. This CDR3 reads CASSEQGEAYEQYF. The CDR3 DNA reads TGTGCCAGCAGTGAGCAGGGGGAGGCCTACGAGCAGTACTTC.